This T cell receptor (beta chain) was recorded in a study of Graves' ophthalmopathy and Graves' hyperthyroidism. The study's findings and limits: The study's model predicted ophthalmopathy progression at 65% to 71% sensitivity and 72% to 85% specificity. Discriminating ophthalmopathy from stable hyperthyroidism, a 13-signature model attained a sensitivity of approximately 85% and a specificity of about 81%.

Amplification targeted the TCR beta CDR3 regions, with RNA transcripts as the source material. RT-PCR with HTBI primers came first, then second-round multiplex PCR. TCRdb used MiXCR to reprocess the multiplex PCR reads, holding one entry per CDR3 protein. The table includes over a million distinct CDR3 sequences, approximately 35% detected once. Details on this clonotype: Its cognate antigen is unknown.

V was clipped by 6 bases and J by 3 bases; unmatched bases: 14. The CDR3 runs 16 residues. CDR1 and CDR2 from the germline V gene are SQVTM and ANQGSEA. Source material: peripheral blood or thyroid tissue (not recorded which). This chain links TRBV29-1 with TRBJ1-2; 9 bases align to TRBD1. The TCR originated in an adult man with Graves' hyperthyroidism. The CDR3 nucleotides are TGCAGCGTGGCCAAACCTGGGGACAGGGCGGACTATGGCTACACCTTC. Translation: CSVAKPGDRADYGYTF. The variable domain in full, with the rest retrieved from reference TRBV29-1 and TRBJ1-2, is SAVISQKPSRDICQRGTSLTIQCQVDSQVTMMFWYRQQPGQSLTLIATANQGSEATYESGFVIDKFPISRPNLTFSTLTVSNMSPEDSSIYLCSVAKPGDRADYGYTFGSGTRLTVV.